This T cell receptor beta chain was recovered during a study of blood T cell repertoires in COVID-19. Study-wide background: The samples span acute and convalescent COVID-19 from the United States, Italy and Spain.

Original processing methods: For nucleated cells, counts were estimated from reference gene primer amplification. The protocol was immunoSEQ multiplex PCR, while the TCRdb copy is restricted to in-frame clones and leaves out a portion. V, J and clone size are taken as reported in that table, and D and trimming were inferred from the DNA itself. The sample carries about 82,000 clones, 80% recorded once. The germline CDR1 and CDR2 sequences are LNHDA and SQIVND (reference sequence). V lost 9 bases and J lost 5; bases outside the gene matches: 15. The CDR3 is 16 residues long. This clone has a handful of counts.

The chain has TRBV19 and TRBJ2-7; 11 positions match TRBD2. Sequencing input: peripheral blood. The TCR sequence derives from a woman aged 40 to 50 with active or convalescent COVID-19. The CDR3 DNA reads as TGTGCCAGGGGGTCAACTAGCGGGAGTGAATTCGACGAGCAGTACTTC. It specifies CARGSTSGSEFDEQYF.